These 9 T cell receptor beta chains were all obtained from the same sample, sequenced in a study of blood T cell repertoires in COVID-19. Clones were sequenced by immunoSEQ multiplex PCR, and TCRdb holds only the in-frame ones, with some missing. The table shows hundreds of thousands of clones, with almost 90% occurring only once. The sequenced sample was peripheral blood. All receptors derive from a woman aged 65 to 85 with COVID-19, enrolled during active disease.

The rearrangement joins TRBV28 to TRBJ1-6, with 9 bases aligning to TRBD1. Trimming took 4 bases from V and 9 from J; bases not matched to a gene: 7. The germline V gene encodes CDR1 MDHEN and CDR2 SYDVKM. This CDR3 comprises 15 residues. The CDR3 loop reads CASSSHRGPISPLHF. In DNA form, the CDR3 reads TGTGCCAGCAGTTCACACAGGGGGCCCATTTCACCCCTCCACTTT. The full variable domain, its missing parts supplied by reference TRBV28 and TRBJ1-6, is DVKVTQSSRYLVKRTGEKVFLECVQDMDHENMFWYRQDPGLGLRLIYFSYDVKMKEKGDIPEGYSVSREKKERFSLILESASTNQTSMYLCASSSHRGPISPLHFGNGTRLTVT.

The chain recombines TRBV30 with TRBJ1-2; tentatively, D is TRBD1 (6 bases). This CDR3 has 16 residues. Germline V CDR1 and CDR2: GTSNPN, SVGIG (reference sequence). V was cut by 1 base and J by 4 bases, with 19 bases left in between. The CDR3 loop is CAWSDPPQGPAYGYTF. For the CDR3, the DNA is TGTGCCTGGAGTGATCCGCCACAGGGACCCGCCTATGGCTACACCTTC. Complete variable domain (other parts from reference TRBV30 and TRBJ1-2): SQTIHQWPATLVQPVGSPLSLECTVEGTSNPNLYWYRQAAGRGLQLLFYSVGIGQISSEVPQNLSASRPQDRQFILSSKKLLLSDSGFYLCAWSDPPQGPAYGYTFGSGTRLTVV.

The rearrangement links TRBV5-1 to TRBJ1-4, with a weak D call TRBD1 (5 bases). CDR3 size: 16 residues. Between the trimmed V and J ends, which lost 4 bases and 5 bases, there was a span of 18 bases. Germline CDR1 SGHRS, CDR2 YFSETQ. The CDR3 sequence is CASSLGTHRGNEKLFF. CDR3 in DNA: TGCGCCAGCAGCCTCGGGACCCACCGGGGGAATGAAAAACTGTTTTTT.

V is TRBV5-8 and J is TRBJ2-3; no definite D call. This CDR3 comprises 14 residues. Germline assignment: CDR1 SGHTS and CDR2 YDEGEE. Trimming pared 2 bases from V and 0 bases from J, leaving 7 bases between. The CDR3 spells CASSFGLSTDTQYF. In DNA form, the CDR3 reads TGTGCCAGCAGCTTTGGGCTCAGCACAGATACGCAGTATTTT.

On this clone itself: Other DNA sequences in this sample translate to the same CDR3. The chain is built from TRBV18 and TRBJ2-7; possibly TRBD1 for D (7 bases). Germline V gives CDR1 KGHSH, CDR2 LQKENI. This CDR3 contains 13 residues. V dropped 6 bases and J dropped 1 base, with 10 bases sitting between them. In DNA, the CDR3 is TGTGCCAGCTCGCGGGGACAGTCCTACGAGCAGTACTTC. It encodes CASSRGQSYEQYF.

This clone was observed a few times. The rearrangement uses TRBV19 and TRBJ1-1, with 8 bases lining up with TRBD1. V dropped 5 bases and J dropped 1; count of bases not matched to a gene: 3. Per germline, CDR1 LNHDA and CDR2 SQIVND (reference sequence). The CDR3 runs 14 residues. For the CDR3, the DNA is TGTGCCAGTAGTTCGGACAGGGAGAACACTGAAGCTTTCTTT. Translated: CASSSDRENTEAFF.

This chain joins TRBV30 and TRBJ1-2; 7 positions match TRBD1. Trimming took 5 bases from V and 5 from J; bases not matched to a gene: 8. CDR3 size: 13 residues. Per germline, CDR1 GTSNPN and CDR2 SVGIG (reference sequence). CDR3 region: CAWARDSLYGYTF. The DNA of the CDR3 is TGTGCCTGGGCCCGGGACAGTCTTTATGGCTACACCTTC.

The chain joins TRBV5-6 to TRBJ1-1; 10 nucleotides align to TRBD1. The CDR3 sequence is 17 residues long. Per germline, CDR1 SGHDT and CDR2 YYEEEE. J was trimmed by 1 base and V by 5 bases; bases with no gene match: 11. CDR3 bases: TGTGCCAGCAGTTCCCGGGACAGGGGACGCCAGAACACTGAAGCTTTCTTT. This sequence encodes CASSSRDRGRQNTEAFF.

The V gene is TRBV7-9, the J gene TRBJ2-2; the match to TRBD1 covers 8 bases. The germline CDR1 and CDR2 sequences are SEHNR and FQNEAQ (reference sequence). The CDR3 totals 15 residues. The trim removed 5 bases at V and 1 base at J, leaving 3 bases unmatched. Here the CDR3 DNA reads TGTGCCAGCAGCGTAGGGACAGGGAACACCGGGGAGCTGTTTTTT. Its translation: CASSVGTGNTGELFF.